The 28 T cell receptor beta chains below all came from one sample that was sequenced in a study of Graves' ophthalmopathy and Graves' hyperthyroidism. Using RNA transcripts, the TCR beta CDR3 regions were amplified. HTBI primers were employed in first-round RT-PCR, then a second-round multiplex PCR followed. Each CDR3 protein is one row after TCRdb ran MiXCR on the multiplex PCR reads. The sample holds fewer than 600,000 distinct CDR3 sequences, approximately 15% seen once. The specimen sequenced was blood. The receptors here all came from a woman aged 25 to 39 with Graves' ophthalmopathy.

This clonotype appeared many times. This chain uses TRBV28 with TRBJ1-2; D might be TRBD1 (6 bases). V gave up 1 base and J gave up 2 bases, with 11 bases separating them. The CDR3 extends over 15 amino acids. Looked up from germline, CDR1 is MDHEN and CDR2 is SYDVKM. The CDR3 is CASSLSVGQNYGYTF. CDR3 bases: TGTGCCAGCAGTTTATCTGTAGGACAGAACTATGGCTACACCTTC.

The chain joins TRBV12-3 or TRBV12-4 to TRBJ2-1; TRBD1 might be the D (5 bases). The CDR3 covers 12 residues. The germline V and J ends were trimmed by 6 bases and 5 bases, with 8 bases remaining between them. The DNA of the CDR3 is TGTGCCAGCAGGAACAGGAACAATGAGCAGTTCTTC. It translates to CASRNRNNEQFF.

The chain is built from TRBV6-5 and TRBJ1-6; 9 bases are shared with TRBD1. The CDR3 consists of 17 residues. Germline V gene data show CDR1 as MNHEY and CDR2 as SVGAGI. Unmatched junction bases numbered 13, after V lost 5 bases and J lost 8 bases. The CDR3 region is CASSHESGQGVYSPLHF. Here the CDR3 DNA reads TGTGCCAGCAGTCACGAGTCGGGACAGGGTGTGTATTCACCCCTCCACTTT.

This clonotype was seen many times. J is TRBJ2-7 and V is TRBV20-1; TRBD2 agrees at 8 bases. CDR3 length equals 15 residues. Germline trimming cut 6 bases from V and 2 bases from J; bases unmatched to any gene: 12. The germline V gene encodes CDR1 DFQATT and CDR2 SNEGSKA (reference sequence). The CDR3 sequence: CSAPGGGGGTYEQYF. The CDR3 nucleotides are TGCAGTGCCCCGGGCGGGGGCGGGGGGACCTACGAGCAGTACTTC.

In its sample, this clonotype was seen a few times. CDR3 in amino acids: CASSLGVRRGKAYEQYF. For the CDR3, the DNA is TGTGCCAGCAGCTTAGGCGTGAGAAGAGGGAAGGCCTACGAGCAGTACTTC. This rearrangement joins TRBV13 to TRBJ2-7, with D possibly being TRBD2 (5 bases). Trimming removed 0 bases from V and 2 bases from J, with 17 bases in between. Germline V lookup: CDR1 PRHDT, CDR2 FYEKMQ (reference sequence). The CDR3 spans 17 residues.

This rearrangement joins TRBV11-2 to TRBJ2-1, with D uncertain. Trimming removed 4 bases at V and 2 bases at J, with 6 bases between. From germline, CDR1 is SGHAT and CDR2 FQNNGV. The CDR3 runs to 13 residues. The CDR3 spells CASSSPPYNEQFF. In DNA form, the CDR3 reads TGTGCCAGCAGCTCCCCTCCCTACAATGAGCAGTTCTTC.

The rearrangement uses TRBV19 and TRBJ2-7; D gene unclear. Germline V CDR1 and CDR2: LNHDA, SQIVND (reference sequence). V was shortened by 11 bases and J by 0 bases, with 17 bases between the two germline ends. The CDR3 has 14 amino acids. CDR3 in DNA: TGTGCCGCCGGGTATGGCGGCAGCTCCTACGAGCAGTACTTC. It is translated as CAAGYGGSSYEQYF.

This clonotype was detected only a few times. The chain is built from TRBV12-3 or TRBV12-4 and TRBJ1-1; D is uncertain. The CDR3 covers 12 residues. V was cut by 8 bases and J by 6 bases, with 13 bases left in between. CDR3 residues: CASGRAGPEAFF. The CDR3 DNA reads TGTGCCAGCGGGAGGGCCGGACCTGAAGCTTTCTTT.

Ten or more counts support this clonotype. The rearrangement joins TRBV12-3 or TRBV12-4 to TRBJ1-2; D unresolved. The V and J ends lost 1 base and 10 bases respectively, with 7 bases between them. The CDR3 extends over 11 amino acids. This CDR3 reads CASSLGQFYTF. The CDR3 DNA follows: TGTGCCAGCAGTTTAGGGCAGTTCTACACCTTC.

V is TRBV27 and J is TRBJ1-1, with 7 positions matching TRBD1. V was pared by 0 bases and J by 4 bases, with 8 bases of the junction left unmatched. CDR1 is MNHEY, CDR2 SMNVEV, per germline (reference sequence). The CDR3 has 16 amino acids. The CDR3 spells CASSLSSPGGSTEAFF. CDR3 in DNA: TGTGCCAGCAGTTTATCCTCGCCAGGGGGGAGCACTGAAGCTTTCTTT.

This clonotype has at least ten counts. A much larger clone differs from this one at a single base, so this may be a read error. The chain couples TRBV12-3 or TRBV12-4 to TRBJ2-5; possible D gene TRBD1, 6 bases. Between the trimmed V and J ends, which lost 3 bases and 3 bases, there was a span of 11 bases. CDR3 length equals 14 residues. CDR3 loop: CASSFGGNKETQYF. In DNA, the CDR3 is TGTGCCAGCAGTTTTGGGGGCAACAAAGAGACCCAGTACTTC.

This clonotype was seen ten or more times. The rearrangement joins TRBV20-1 to TRBJ1-1, with TRBD1 matching 10 bases. The ends lost 6 bases at V and 0 bases at J; junction bases unmatched: 7. Looked up from germline, CDR1 is DFQATT and CDR2 is SNEGSKA (reference sequence). There are 15 residues in the CDR3. The CDR3, as DNA: TGCAGTGCAGCTACGGGGACAGGGGTGAACACTGAAGCTTTCTTT. Its translation is CSAATGTGVNTEAFF.

This clonotype was seen ten or more times. The rearrangement uses TRBV12-3 or TRBV12-4 and TRBJ1-1; D ambiguous. The CDR3 has 15 residues. Trimming removed 1 base from V and 5 bases from J, with 14 bases in between. The DNA for the CDR3 is TGTGCCAGCAGTTTAGGGAAAAGTTATCGTACTGAAGCTTTCTTT. This encodes CASSLGKSYRTEAFF.

The chain joins TRBV12-3 or TRBV12-4 to TRBJ1-6; TRBD1 is a possible D gene (6 bases). Trimming pared 6 bases from V and 9 bases from J, leaving 12 bases between. The CDR3 spans 13 residues. Here the CDR3 DNA reads TGTGCCAGCAGGCCTAACAGGGCTTCACCCCTCCACTTT. Translation gives CASRPNRASPLHF.

This clonotype was observed many times. J is TRBJ1-2 and V is TRBV28; D not resolved. The CDR3 has 12 residues. Germline V CDR1 and CDR2: MDHEN, SYDVKM. Trimming took off 7 bases at V and 4 bases at J, with 10 bases between the two ends. The CDR3 bases are TGTGCCAGCACCTCGGATCTCTATGGCTACACCTTC. Encoded protein: CASTSDLYGYTF.

This clonotype was seen repeatedly, ten times or more. The chain links TRBV12-5 to TRBJ1-6; D may be TRBD1 (6 bases). Trimming stripped 5 bases from V and 7 bases from J, with 18 bases between. CDR3 length equals 16 residues. Germline V gene sequence: CDR1 LGHNT, CDR2 FRNRAP. The CDR3 sequence is CASGSGQLGMNSPLHF. The CDR3 DNA reads as TGTGCTAGTGGTAGCGGACAGCTGGGAATGAATTCACCCCTCCACTTT.

This clonotype was recorded many times. The rearrangement links TRBV4-1 to TRBJ2-7; 16 nucleotides line up with TRBD2. The CDR3 sequence is 17 residues long. V trimming: 4 bases; J trimming: 4 bases; junction bases outside the gene matches: 7. The germline V gene encodes CDR1 MGHRA and CDR2 YSYEKL. CDR3 coding DNA: TGCGCCAGCAGCCCCTCGGGACTAGCGGGGGGGCCGTACGAGCAGTACTTC. Translating it yields CASSPSGLAGGPYEQYF.

The table lists this clonotype with many counts. The chain joins TRBV28 to TRBJ1-6; 9 bases fit TRBD1. CDR1 is MDHEN, CDR2 SYDVKM, per germline. This CDR3 is 15 amino acids long. V dropped 5 bases and J dropped 9; count of bases not matched to a gene: 8. CDR3 nucleotide sequence: TGTGCCAGCAGTAGAAGGACAGGGGTGGTTTCACCCCTCCACTTT. Amino acids: CASSRRTGVVSPLHF. Drawing the rest from reference TRBV28 and TRBJ1-6, the complete variable domain is DVKVTQSSRYLVKRTGEKVFLECVQDMDHENMFWYRQDPGLGLRLIYFSYDVKMKEKGDIPEGYSVSREKKERFSLILESASTNQTSMYLCASSRRTGVVSPLHFGNGTRLTVT.

Details on this clonotype: The junction departs from germline at one end; a sequencing error may be responsible. The J gene is TRBJ2-7, the V gene TRBV6-2 or TRBV6-3, with D perhaps matching TRBD1 (6 bases). CDR3 length equals 13 residues. Per germline, CDR1 MNHEY and CDR2 SVGEGT. CDR3 sequence (DNA): TGTGCCAGCAGTAACTTGGACAGCTACGATCAGTACTTC. Amino acids: CASSNLDSYDQYF.

This clonotype was counted many times. This sequence joins TRBV12-5 and TRBJ1-6; 8 positions agree with TRBD1. V lost 2 bases to trimming and J lost 8 bases; unmatched junction nucleotides: 11. CDR3 length equals 17 residues. Germline V lookup: CDR1 LGHNT, CDR2 FRNRAP. CDR3 bases: TGTGCTAGTGGTTTGACTACCCCGGACAGGGCGTATTCACCCCTCCACTTT. It is translated as CASGLTTPDRAYSPLHF. Filled out from reference TRBV12-5 and TRBJ1-6, the complete variable domain reads DARVTQTPRHKVTEMGQEVTMRCQPILGHNTVFWYRQTMMQGLELLAYFRNRAPLDDSGMPKDRFSAEMPDATLATLKIQPSEPRDSAVYFCASGLTTPDRAYSPLHFGNGTRLTVT.

This clonotype was observed a few times. The junction does not match germline at one end; this may be a read error. CDR3 sequence: CAWDHTGGLEHF. CDR3 DNA sequence: TGTGCCTGGGATCATACAGGGGGACTCGAACACTTC. The rearrangement uses TRBV30 and TRBJ2-7, with TRBD1 matching 8 bases. Germline-derived CDR1 and CDR2 are GTSNPN and SVGIG (reference sequence). The CDR3 sequence is 12 residues long.

Remarks on this clonotype: This may stem from a read error, because a much larger clone lies one nucleotide away. The gene calls are TRBV6-5 and TRBJ1-1; D ambiguous. The length of the CDR3 is 17 residues. CDR1 is MNHEY, CDR2 SVGAGI, per germline. The V end was cut by 2 bases, the J end by 0 bases, with 16 bases between. For the CDR3, the DNA is TGTGCCAGCAGTTACGGGCAGTGCCACGACCTGAACACTGAAGCTTTCTTT. This translates into CASSYGQCHDLNTEAFF.

This chain uses TRBV5-1 with TRBJ2-7, with 7 bases identical to TRBD1. V shed 1 base, J shed 3 bases, and the junction held 4 bases outside the gene matches. From germline, CDR1 is SGHRS and CDR2 YFSETQ. The CDR3 is 14 residues long. Here the CDR3 DNA reads TGCGCCAGCAGCTTGTCGACAGGGTTCTACGAGCAGTACTTC. Residues: CASSLSTGFYEQYF.

The chain combines TRBV29-1 with TRBJ2-5; 7 bases are shared with TRBD1. The CDR3 spans 12 residues. The trim removed 4 bases at V and 2 bases at J, leaving 1 base unmatched. Germline CDR1 reads SQVTM; CDR2 reads ANQGSEA. CDR3 bases: TGCAGCGTTGCGACAGGGCAAGAGACCCAGTACTTC. Its protein is CSVATGQETQYF.

The chain couples TRBV12-3 or TRBV12-4 to TRBJ1-6; possibly TRBD1 for D (5 bases). V lost 3 bases to trimming and J lost 10 bases, with 7 bases between them. CDR3 length: 12 amino acids. CDR3 DNA: TGTGCCAGCAGTTTTCCAGGGTCACCCCTCCACTTT. As protein: CASSFPGSPLHF.

This clonotype was recorded a few times. CDR3 DNA: TGTGCCAGCAGCCAAACTAGCGGGAGTCCCGGGGAGCTGTTTTTT. It codes for CASSQTSGSPGELFF. This rearrangement joins TRBV3-1 to TRBJ2-2; TRBD2 matches 11 bases. V dropped 2 bases and J dropped 6; count of bases not matched to a gene: 2. Germline CDR1 LGHDT, CDR2 YNNKEL (reference sequence). The CDR3 is 15 residues long.

This clonotype was observed many times. Being one base from a much bigger clone, this may be a read error. The J gene is TRBJ1-2, the V gene TRBV6-1; 7 bases are shared with TRBD1. The CDR3 has 14 amino acids. V dropped 1 base and J dropped 4; count of bases not matched to a gene: 3. The germline gives CDR1 MNHNS, CDR2 SASEGT. CDR3 DNA sequence: TGTGCCAGCAGTGAAGTGGGGACAGCCTATGGCTACACCTTC. Its translation: CASSEVGTAYGYTF.

This clonotype was recorded a few times. The chain uses TRBV6-2 or TRBV6-3 and TRBJ2-7; D possibly matches TRBD1 or TRBD2 (7 bases each). Germline loops: CDR1 MNHEY, CDR2 SVGEGT. This CDR3 comprises 15 residues. V lost 7 bases and J lost 1, with 17 bases in between. CDR3 nucleotide sequence: TGTGCCAGCACCCTCCGACAGGGACTATCCTACGAGCAGTACTTC. It is translated as CASTLRQGLSYEQYF.